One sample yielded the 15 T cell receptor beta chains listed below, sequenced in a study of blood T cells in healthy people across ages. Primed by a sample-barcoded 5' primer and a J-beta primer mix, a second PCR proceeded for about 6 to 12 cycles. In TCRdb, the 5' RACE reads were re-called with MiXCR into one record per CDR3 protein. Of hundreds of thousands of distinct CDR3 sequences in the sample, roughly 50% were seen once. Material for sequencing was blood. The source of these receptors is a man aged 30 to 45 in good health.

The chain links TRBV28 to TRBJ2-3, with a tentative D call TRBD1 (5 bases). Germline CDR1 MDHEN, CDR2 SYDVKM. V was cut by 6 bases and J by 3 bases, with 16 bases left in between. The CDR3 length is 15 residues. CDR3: CASSRTTAGTDTQYF. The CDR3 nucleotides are TGTGCCAGCAGCCGGACGACAGCAGGTACAGATACGCAGTATTTT.

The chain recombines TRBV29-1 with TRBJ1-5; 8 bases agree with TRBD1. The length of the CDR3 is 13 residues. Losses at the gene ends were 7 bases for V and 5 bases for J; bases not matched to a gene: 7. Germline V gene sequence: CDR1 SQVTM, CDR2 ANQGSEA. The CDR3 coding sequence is TGCAGCGGCGGGCAGGGGGCAGATCAGCCCCAGCATTTT. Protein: CSGGQGADQPQHF.

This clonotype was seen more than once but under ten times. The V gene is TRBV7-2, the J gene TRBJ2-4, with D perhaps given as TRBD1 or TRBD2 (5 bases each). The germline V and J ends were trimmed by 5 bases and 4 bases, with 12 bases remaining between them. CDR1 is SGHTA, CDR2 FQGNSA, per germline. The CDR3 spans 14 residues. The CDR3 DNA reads TGTGCCAGCAGCCCCCGGGACGGAAAAAACATTCAGTACTTC. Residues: CASSPRDGKNIQYF.

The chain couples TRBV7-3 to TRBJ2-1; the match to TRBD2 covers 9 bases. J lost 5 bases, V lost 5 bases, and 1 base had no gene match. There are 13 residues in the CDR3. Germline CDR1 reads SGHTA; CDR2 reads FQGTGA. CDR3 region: CASSRTSDNEQFF. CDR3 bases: TGTGCCAGCAGCCGGACTAGCGACAATGAGCAGTTCTTC.

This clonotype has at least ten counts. The CDR3 coding sequence is TGTGCCAGCAGTGAAGCTGGCACAGATACGCAGTATTTT. Protein sequence: CASSEAGTDTQYF. This sequence joins TRBV2 and TRBJ2-3; D gene uncertain. The germline gives CDR1 SNHLY, CDR2 FYNNEI. V was shortened by 0 bases and J by 1 base, with 2 bases between the two germline ends. The CDR3 sequence is 13 residues long.

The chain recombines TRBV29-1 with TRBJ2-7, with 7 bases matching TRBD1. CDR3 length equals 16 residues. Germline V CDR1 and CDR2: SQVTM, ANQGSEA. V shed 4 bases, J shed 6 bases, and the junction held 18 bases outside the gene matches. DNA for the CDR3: TGCAGCGTTGTATTCTCGTCGGGACAGACCCACGGCGAGCAGTACTTC. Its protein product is CSVVFSSGQTHGEQYF.

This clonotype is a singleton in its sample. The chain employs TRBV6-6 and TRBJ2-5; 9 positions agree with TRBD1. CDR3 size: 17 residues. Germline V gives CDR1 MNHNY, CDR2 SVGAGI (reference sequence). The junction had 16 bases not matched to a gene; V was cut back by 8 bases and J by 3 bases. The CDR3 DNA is TGTGCCAGCCGTACCGGGACAGGGCTAACTCGCAAAGAGACCCAGTACTTC. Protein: CASRTGTGLTRKETQYF.

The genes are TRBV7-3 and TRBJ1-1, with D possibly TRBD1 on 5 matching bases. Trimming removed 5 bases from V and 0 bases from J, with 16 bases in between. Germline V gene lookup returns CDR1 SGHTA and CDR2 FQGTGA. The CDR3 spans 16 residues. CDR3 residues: CASSEVGGPMNTEAFF. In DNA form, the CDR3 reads TGTGCCAGCAGCGAAGTCGGGGGACCTATGAACACTGAAGCTTTCTTT.

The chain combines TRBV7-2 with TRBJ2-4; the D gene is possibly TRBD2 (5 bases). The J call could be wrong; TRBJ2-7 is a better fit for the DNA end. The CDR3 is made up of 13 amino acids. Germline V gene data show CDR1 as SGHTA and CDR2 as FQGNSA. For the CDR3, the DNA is TGTGCCAGCAGCTTAGGAGCGGCTGACGAGCAGTACTTC. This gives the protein CASSLGAADEQYF.

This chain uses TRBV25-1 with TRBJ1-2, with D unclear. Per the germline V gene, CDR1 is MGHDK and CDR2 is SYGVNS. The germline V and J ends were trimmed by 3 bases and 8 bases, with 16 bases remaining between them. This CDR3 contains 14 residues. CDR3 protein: CASSDVASPWGYTF. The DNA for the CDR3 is TGTGCCAGCAGTGACGTCGCCTCGCCTTGGGGCTACACCTTC.

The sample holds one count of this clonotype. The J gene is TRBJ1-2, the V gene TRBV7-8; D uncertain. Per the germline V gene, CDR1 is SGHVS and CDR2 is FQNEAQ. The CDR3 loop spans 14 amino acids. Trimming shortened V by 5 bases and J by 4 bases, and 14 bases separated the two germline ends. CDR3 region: CASSVDRRGYGYTF. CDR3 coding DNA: TGTGCCAGCAGCGTAGATCGACGGGGCTATGGCTACACCTTC. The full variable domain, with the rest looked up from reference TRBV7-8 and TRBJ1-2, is GAGVSQSPRYKVAKRGQDVALRCDPISGHVSLFWYQQALGQGPEFLTYFQNEAQLDKSGLPSDRFFAERPEGSVSTLKIQRTQQEDSAVYLCASSVDRRGYGYTFGSGTRLTVV.

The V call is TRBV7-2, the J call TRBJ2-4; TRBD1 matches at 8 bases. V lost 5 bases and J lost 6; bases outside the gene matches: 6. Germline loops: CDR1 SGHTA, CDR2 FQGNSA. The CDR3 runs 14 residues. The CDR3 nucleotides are TGTGCCAGCAGCCCTAACGGACAGGGAAACATTCAGTACTTC. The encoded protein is CASSPNGQGNIQYF.

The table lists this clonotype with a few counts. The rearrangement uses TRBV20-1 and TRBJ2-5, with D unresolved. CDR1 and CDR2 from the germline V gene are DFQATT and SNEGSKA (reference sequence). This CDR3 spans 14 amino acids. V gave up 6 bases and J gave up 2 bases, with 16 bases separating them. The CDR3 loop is CSAPSGVVQETQYF. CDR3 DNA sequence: TGCAGTGCCCCTTCGGGCGTTGTACAAGAGACCCAGTACTTC.

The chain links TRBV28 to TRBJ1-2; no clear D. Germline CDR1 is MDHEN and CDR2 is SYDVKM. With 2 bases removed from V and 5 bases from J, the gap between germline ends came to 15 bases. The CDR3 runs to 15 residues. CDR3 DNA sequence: TGTGCCAGCAGTTTAGGGTACCTTCGGGGTTATGGCTACACCTTC. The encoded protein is CASSLGYLRGYGYTF.

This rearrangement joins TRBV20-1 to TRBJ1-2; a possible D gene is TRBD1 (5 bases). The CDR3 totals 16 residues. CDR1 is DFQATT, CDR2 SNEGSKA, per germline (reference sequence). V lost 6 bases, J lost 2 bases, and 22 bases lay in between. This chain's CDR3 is CSARDHRPPSNYGYTF. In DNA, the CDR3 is TGCAGTGCCCGGGACCATCGGCCGCCCAGCAACTATGGCTACACCTTC.